Presented here are 12 T cell receptor beta chains from one specimen sequenced in a study of T-cell reconstitution after alpha-beta-depleted transplantation in children. For TCRbeta, the library was prepared with unique molecular identifiers. TCRdb processed the PCR reads anew with MiXCR; each CDR3 protein has one entry. The top ten clones hold roughly 14% of a sample with fewer than 750,000 distinct CDR3 sequences, 20% to 25% of them seen once. This specimen was PBMCs, mostly from graft donor cells, taken 360 days after TCRalphabeta/CD19-depleted stem cell transplant. Source of these receptors: a boy younger than two who had a stem cell transplant for acute myeloid leukemia, so the T cells may come from the graft donor.

The chain joins TRBV6-1 to TRBJ1-6, with D uncertain. The CDR3 extends over 13 amino acids. V lost 6 bases, J lost 10 bases, and 13 bases lay in between. Germline CDR1 and CDR2: MNHNS and SASEGT. The CDR3 region is CASRNKDLSPLHF. The CDR3 DNA reads TGTGCCAGCAGAAACAAGGACCTCTCACCCCTCCACTTT.

This chain uses TRBV20-1 with TRBJ2-3; no reliable D call. The germline V gene has CDR1 DFQATT and CDR2 SNEGSKA (reference sequence). This CDR3 has 15 amino acids. V lost 0 bases to trimming and J lost 1 base, with 11 bases between them. CDR3 nucleotide sequence: TGCAGTGCTAGAGATCATCGTAGGGGCACAGATACGCAGTATTTT. As protein: CSARDHRRGTDTQYF.

The chain uses TRBV7-2 and TRBJ1-2, with D perhaps matching TRBD1 (5 bases). V shed 5 bases and J shed 4 bases, with 11 bases lying between them. Germline V gene sequence: CDR1 SGHTA, CDR2 FQGNSA. The CDR3 covers 13 residues. Here the CDR3 reads CASSLDGAYGYTF. In nucleotides, the CDR3 is TGTGCCAGCAGCCTCGACGGGGCCTATGGCTACACCTTC.

The chain couples TRBV20-1 to TRBJ1-6, with 8 bases that match TRBD1. This CDR3 contains 14 residues. V lost 6 bases to trimming and J lost 4 bases; unmatched junction nucleotides: 5. Germline CDR1 and CDR2: DFQATT and SNEGSKA (reference sequence). The DNA of the CDR3 is TGCAGTGCCCTAACAGGGGGTTATAATTCACCCCTCCACTTT. Protein: CSALTGGYNSPLHF.

This rearrangement joins TRBV7-9 to TRBJ2-3, with 8 bases fitting TRBD1. V lost 2 bases and J lost 4; bases outside the gene matches: 8. CDR1 SEHNR and CDR2 FQNEAQ come from the germline V gene (reference sequence). The length of the CDR3 is 16 residues. CDR3 sequence: CASSLPFDRGSDTQYF. The CDR3 coding sequence is TGTGCCAGCAGCTTACCATTTGACAGGGGATCAGATACGCAGTATTTT.

The sample holds a few counts of this clonotype. The V gene is TRBV7-8, the J gene TRBJ2-7, with D possibly being TRBD1 (6 bases). CDR3 length: 15 amino acids. CDR1 is SGHVS, CDR2 FQNEAQ, per germline. Trimming took off 0 bases at V and 3 bases at J, with 12 bases between the two ends. The CDR3 DNA follows: TGTGCCAGCAGCTTAGCGGGGGCCTCGATCTACGAGCAGTACGTC. Amino acid sequence: CASSLAGASIYEQYV.

The chain is built from TRBV6-1 and TRBJ2-3, with D tentatively TRBD2 (5 bases). V shed 6 bases and J shed 1 base, with 14 bases lying between them. Germline assignment: CDR1 MNHNS and CDR2 SASEGT. The CDR3 is made up of 15 amino acids. CDR3 sequence: CASSPDTGGTDTQYF. The DNA of the CDR3 is TGTGCCAGCAGCCCCGACACCGGGGGCACAGATACGCAGTATTTT.

This rearrangement joins TRBV20-1 to TRBJ1-2, with D perhaps matching TRBD1 (6 bases). Germline V CDR1 and CDR2: DFQATT, SNEGSKA (reference sequence). The CDR3 runs 12 residues. Trimming took off 6 bases at V and 10 bases at J, with 18 bases between the two ends. The CDR3 sequence: CSALQGTLSYTF. In DNA form, the CDR3 reads TGCAGTGCCCTTCAGGGGACACTTTCCTACACCTTC.

This sequence joins TRBV11-2 and TRBJ2-5, with a tentative D call TRBD1 (6 bases). The CDR3 is made up of 16 amino acids. Between the trimmed V and J ends, which lost 4 bases and 5 bases, there was a span of 20 bases. Germline CDR1 and CDR2: SGHAT and FQNNGV. For the CDR3, the DNA is TGTGCCAGCAGCTCTCTTACCTCGGCAGGGGAGGAGACCCAGTACTTC. Translating it yields CASSSLTSAGEETQYF. Filled out from reference TRBV11-2 and TRBJ2-5, the complete variable domain reads EAGVAQSPRYKIIEKRQSVAFWCNPISGHATLYWYQQILGQGPKLLIQFQNNGVVDDSQLPKDRFSAERLKGVDSTLKIQPAKLEDSAVYLCASSSLTSAGEETQYFGPGTRLLVL.

The rearrangement uses TRBV5-1 and TRBJ2-5; 9 bases are shared with TRBD1. The germline V gene encodes CDR1 SGHRS and CDR2 YFSETQ. V shed 3 bases, J shed 4 bases, and the junction held 7 bases outside the gene matches. The CDR3 totals 15 residues. DNA of the CDR3: TGCGCCAGCAGCTGGGCCGGGACAGGGTCAGAGACCCAGTACTTC. Amino acid sequence: CASSWAGTGSETQYF.

The chain is built from TRBV4-1 and TRBJ2-1; D is ambiguous. Germline V gene data show CDR1 as MGHRA and CDR2 as YSYEKL. V lost 0 bases and J lost 8, with 8 bases in between. This CDR3 has 13 residues. The CDR3 region has the DNA TGCGCCAGCAGCCAAGAGTGGTCTGATGAGCAGTTCTTC. Amino acid sequence: CASSQEWSDEQFF.

This rearrangement joins TRBV3-1 to TRBJ2-7; 7 bases are a match to TRBD2. Trimming at V came to 1 base and at J to 4 bases, leaving 13 bases not matched to a gene. The CDR3 is 17 residues long. Germline V lookup: CDR1 LGHDT, CDR2 YNNKEL (reference sequence). The DNA of the CDR3 is TGTGCCAGCAGCCAAGTATATGGGCCGGGGGGTGAATACGAGCAGTACGTC. Protein: CASSQVYGPGGEYEQYV.